These T cell receptor beta chains were read from a single sample in a study of blood T cells in healthy people across ages. Via MiXCR, TCRdb re-called the 5' RACE reads, giving one row per CDR3 protein. Of 1.2 million to 1.5 million distinct CDR3 sequences in the sample, 45% to 70% were seen once. Input material: blood. Receptor source: a man between 18 and 29 years old in good health. Each CDR3 is given with its conserved first and last residue. The order of the fields is V gene, J gene, CDR3 protein.

V: TRBV6-2/TRBV6-3; J: TRBJ2-5; CDR3: CASSSEGGAKQETQYF
V: TRBV11-2; J: TRBJ2-1; CDR3: CASSLADREQFF
V: TRBV11-2; J: TRBJ2-1; CDR3: CASSVGGFGGQFF
V: TRBV6-5; J: TRBJ2-1; CDR3: CASSYLKAGAQYNEQFF
V: TRBV4-1; J: NA; CDR3: CASSQGATQYF
V: TRBV13; J: TRBJ2-1; CDR3: CASSHTGQGHTGEQFF
V: TRBV28; J: TRBJ2-3; CDR3: CASTLGRNTDTQYF
V: TRBV5-1; J: TRBJ1-5; CDR3: CASSPGRGRDQPQHF
V: TRBV28; J: TRBJ2-7; CDR3: CASRWASYEQYF
V: TRBV7-2; J: TRBJ2-1; CDR3: CASSLTPTREQFF
V: TRBV11-2; J: TRBJ2-5; CDR3: CASSLDVRTQYF
V: TRBV29-1; J: TRBJ2-4; CDR3: CSVFTRTGPDVQYF
V: TRBV10-3; J: TRBJ1-2; CDR3: CAISESRTGDLYGYTF
V: TRBV6-2/TRBV6-3; J: TRBJ1-2; CDR3: CASSYGPRSGYTF
V: TRBV5-1; J: TRBJ2-1; CDR3: CASSLKGTGTGLEQFF
V: TRBV20-1; J: TRBJ2-4; CDR3: CSAAGFPQNIQYF
V: TRBV24-1; J: TRBJ2-1; CDR3: CATSDRAGNEQFF
V: TRBV25-1; J: TRBJ2-4; CDR3: CASTGWGTYNEQYF
V: TRBV4-1; J: TRBJ1-4; CDR3: CASSQRTGSEKLFF
V: TRBV6-1; J: TRBJ1-1; CDR3: CASSEVEIMNTEAFF
V: TRBV20-1; J: TRBJ1-5; CDR3: CSAPTPGDSNQPQHF
V: TRBV29-1; J: TRBJ2-2; CDR3: CSVEQGGTTGELFF
V: TRBV9; J: TRBJ1-1; CDR3: CASSVVQGSTEAFF
V: TRBV7-2; J: TRBJ2-2; CDR3: CASSLNGGSLPPGELFF
V: TRBV7-2; J: TRBJ1-1; CDR3: CASSWDRFSKAFF